The clone carrying this T cell receptor beta chain was counted ten times or more. Its antigen is still unknown. This CDR3 has 13 amino acids. The J segment lost 4 bases and the V segment lost 6 bases, leaving 6 bases of the junction unmatched. Germline CDR1 MNHEY, CDR2 SMNVEV (reference sequence). This sample was included in a study of T-cell reconstitution after alpha-beta-depleted transplantation in children. The study, taken as a whole, reports: TCRbeta diversity was high at day 60 in some patients (a result of surviving recipient T cells and thymic progenitors). There were reportedly several hundred expanded graft clones from which alpha-beta T cells came about two months after transplant.

The TCRbeta library incorporated unique molecular identifiers. TCRdb re-derived calls from the PCR reads in MiXCR, one entry per CDR3 protein. Of about 300,000 distinct CDR3 sequences in the sample, about 9.4% are singletons; the top ten hold approximately 7%. This chain links TRBV27 with TRBJ2-7, with TRBD1 matching 7 bases. Sequencing used PBMCs, obtained before TCRalphabeta/CD19-depleted stem cell transplant. The receptor's source is a boy less than two years old with acute myeloid leukemia, due to receive a stem cell transplant. This CDR3 reads CASRVTGSYEQYF. The CDR3 DNA is TGTGCCAGCAGGGTGACAGGGTCGTACGAGCAGTACTTC.